A selection of T cell receptor beta chains follows, all from one sample in a study of cytomegalovirus exposure and HLA in healthy donors. Profiled with immunoSEQ multiplex PCR; TCRdb holds only in-frame clones, not every one. The sample yields 200,000 or so clones, roughly four fifths seen once. Sequencing was performed on PBMCs. Receptors were obtained from a woman in her 50s in good health and CMV-seropositive. CDR3s include the opening cysteine and the closing phenylalanine or tryptophan. A D gene is named only where the DNA matches it firmly. The size entry is marked missing in some rows and otherwise reads once, few, many or a size class.

clone_size j_call cdr3_length v_call d_call cdr3_nt cdr3_aa
. TRBJ2-7 14 TRBV18 TRBD1 TGTGCCAGCTCAACAGGACAGGGGTTGTACGAGCAGTACTTC CASSTGQGLYEQYF
few TRBJ1-1 13 TRBV2 TRBD1 TGTGCCAGCATTGGACAGGGGAACACTGAAGCTTTCTTT CASIGQGNTEAFF
. TRBJ1-1 14 TRBV6-6 . TGTGCCAGCAGTTACGGGTGGGGAGAGGCTGAAGCTTTCTTT CASSYGWGEAEAFF
. TRBJ2-2 18 TRBV10-3 TRBD2 TGTGCCATCAGTGAGTCGGACGGAGGGAGAGCGGGGGCCGGGGAGCTGTTTTTT CAISESDGGRAGAGELFF
. TRBJ2-5 14 TRBV5-4 . TGTGCCAGCAGCTTGGGTAGGGGCCAAGAGACCCAGTACTTC CASSLGRGQETQYF
. TRBJ2-1 14 TRBV6-1 . TGTGCCAGCAGTCAGGGTGGGGACTACAATGAGCAGTTCTTC CASSQGGDYNEQFF
once TRBJ2-7 19 TRBV4-1 . TGCGCCAGCAGACGGCCGCCCGGGGGCTGGACTAGGTTTTATTACGAGCAGTACTTC CASRRPPGGWTRFYYEQYF
. TRBJ2-7 14 TRBV5-1 TRBD1 TGCGCCAGCAGCTGGGGGACAGGGACCTACGAGCAGTACTTC CASSWGTGTYEQYF
once TRBJ2-3 18 TRBV7-2 TRBD1 TGTGCCAGCAGCTTAGGGGGGTTCGGGGGACAGGCCACAGATACGCAGTATTTT CASSLGGFGGQATDTQYF
. TRBJ2-2 13 TRBV27 . TGTGCCAGCAGAACAGGGAACACCGGGGAGCTGTTTTTT CASRTGNTGELFF
. TRBJ2-2 18 TRBV7-9 TRBD2 TGTTCCAGCAGCCTTCGGTCGGGGAAGCGGGAGACCACCGGGGAGCTGTTTTTT CSSSLRSGKRETTGELFF
. TRBJ2-7 16 TRBV7-8 TRBD2 TGTGCCAGCAGCCTCTTAGGAACTAGCGGGAGCTACGAGCAGTACTTC CASSLLGTSGSYEQYF
. TRBJ2-7 13 TRBV6-6 . TGTGCCAGCAGTGGACAGAGCTCCTACGAGCAGTACTTC CASSGQSSYEQYF
. TRBJ1-1 13 TRBV5-6 . TGTGCCAGCAGCAAACAGGGTGGCACTGAAGCTTTCTTT CASSKQGGTEAFF
few TRBJ2-3 19 TRBV7-3 . TGTGCCAGCAGTCCCTCGGGACAGGGACCTAGCGGGAGTATAGATACGCAGTATTTT CASSPSGQGPSGSIDTQYF
. TRBJ1-1 14 TRBV18 . TGTGCCAGCTCACCATGGCACAGGAATACTGAAGCTTTCTTT CASSPWHRNTEAFF
once TRBJ2-1 19 TRBV4-1 TRBD2 TGCGCCAGCAGCCCCGGGACACCTCGGACTAGCGGGAAGAGGGGTGAGCAGTTCTTC CASSPGTPRTSGKRGEQFF
. TRBJ2-3 14 TRBV5-1 TRBD1 TGCGCCAGCCATCCGGGACAGCTCACAGATACGCAGTATTTT CASHPGQLTDTQYF
. TRBJ2-5 16 TRBV10-1 . TGCGCCAGCAGTGAGTCGTTCGAGAGGGAAGGAGAGACCCAGTACTTC CASSESFEREGETQYF
few TRBJ1-3 15 TRBV5-1 . TGCGCCAGCAGCTTAGTGGCAGGCTCTGGAAACACCATATATTTT CASSLVAGSGNTIYF
. TRBJ2-3 15 TRBV7-2 . TGTGCCAGCAGCTTAGTAACCAGGATCTCAGATACGCAGTATTTT CASSLVTRISDTQYF
. TRBJ2-3 14 TRBV5-4 . TGTGCCAGCAGCTTGGAGGGGGAACAAGATACGCAGTATTTT CASSLEGEQDTQYF
. TRBJ1-1 14 TRBV28 TRBD1 TGTGCCGGGCAGCAGGGACAGGGAGACACTGAAGCTTTCTTT CAGQQGQGDTEAFF
. TRBJ1-2 17 TRBV28 . TGTGCCAGCAGTTTAGGGCAGGGCCCCTTTTCGGGGGATGGCTACACCTTC CASSLGQGPFSGDGYTF
. TRBJ2-4 16 TRBV4-3 TRBD2 TGCGCCAGCAGCCAGGAACTAGCGGGGGGTCAAAACAGTCAGTACTTC CASSQELAGGQNSQYF
. TRBJ2-7 13 TRBV6-5 . TGTGCCAGCAGTTACTCTAGCGTCTACGAGCAGTACTTC CASSYSSVYEQYF
. TRBJ2-5 15 TRBV29-1 . TGCAGCGTTACGGCCCAACTAGATCCCCGAGAGACCCAGTACTTC CSVTAQLDPRETQYF
. TRBJ1-4 15 TRBV5-1 TRBD1 TGCGCCAGCAGCTTGGAGGGACAGACTAATGAAAAACTGTTTTTT CASSLEGQTNEKLFF
. TRBJ2-5 15 TRBV25-1 TRBD2 TGTGCCAGCATAGAGGGGCGGGGAGGGCAAGAGACCCAGTACTTC CASIEGRGGQETQYF
. TRBJ2-2 14 TRBV7-7 . TGTGCTAGCAGCTTCTCGCGGGATGGCGGGGAGCTGTTTTTT CASSFSRDGGELFF
once TRBJ2-3 15 TRBV19 TRBD1 TGTGCCAGTAGCCGGGACAGGGAACGAACAGATACGCAGTATTTT CASSRDRERTDTQYF
. TRBJ1-5 13 TRBV5-1 TRBD1 TGCGCCAGCAGCTGGACAGGGAGTCAGCCCCAGCATTTT CASSWTGSQPQHF
. TRBJ2-2 17 TRBV29-1 . TGCAGCGTTTCACCGGTGGGGGCGGGAGTGAACACCGGGGAGCTGTTTTTT CSVSPVGAGVNTGELFF
. TRBJ2-3 15 TRBV2 . TGTGCCAGCAGTGAATTAGGAGAATCCACAGATACGCAGTATTTT CASSELGESTDTQYF
once TRBJ2-5 13 TRBV18 TRBD1 TGTGCCAGCTTACAGGGGACACAAGAGACCCAGTACTTC CASLQGTQETQYF
. TRBJ2-3 15 TRBV9 . TGTGCCAGCAGCGTAACGACAGTAGGCACAGATACGCAGTATTTT CASSVTTVGTDTQYF
. TRBJ2-7 13 TRBV27 . TGTGCCAGCAGTGAGTCGGGATCCTACGAGCAGTACTTC CASSESGSYEQYF
few TRBJ1-1 15 TRBV5-4 . TGTGCCAGCAGCCCGGTGGGGCGGGATCCCACTGAAGCTTTCTTT CASSPVGRDPTEAFF
few TRBJ2-5 15 TRBV6-5 . TGTGCCAGCAGTTACCTTGGGGAGCGAACGCAGACCCAGTACTTC CASSYLGERTQTQYF
. TRBJ1-1 16 TRBV12-5 TRBD1 TGTGCTAGTGGTTTGGGTGGGACAGGTGATCTTGCTGAAGCTTTCTTT CASGLGGTGDLAEAFF
. TRBJ2-3 14 TRBV6-4 . TGTGCCAGCAAGGCGGGGGCCAGCACAGATACGCAGTATTTT CASKAGASTDTQYF
. TRBJ1-1 13 TRBV7-2 TRBD1 TGTGCCAGCAGCCAGGGACAGGGGACTGAAGCTTTCTTT CASSQGQGTEAFF
. TRBJ2-5 13 TRBV7-6 . TGTGCCAGCAGCTTAGCGGGAGTTGAGACCCAGTACTTC CASSLAGVETQYF
. TRBJ2-7 13 TRBV2 TRBD1 TGTGCCAGCAGTGAGACAGGGGGAGGCGAGCAGTACTTC CASSETGGGEQYF
. TRBJ2-7 15 TRBV9 TRBD2 TGTGCCAGCAGCGTAGAGGGACTAGCGGGCTACGAGCAGTACTTC CASSVEGLAGYEQYF
. TRBJ2-1 13 TRBV9 TRBD2 TGTGCCAGCAGCGGCGGGGGGAGCGATGAGCAGTTCTTC CASSGGGSDEQFF